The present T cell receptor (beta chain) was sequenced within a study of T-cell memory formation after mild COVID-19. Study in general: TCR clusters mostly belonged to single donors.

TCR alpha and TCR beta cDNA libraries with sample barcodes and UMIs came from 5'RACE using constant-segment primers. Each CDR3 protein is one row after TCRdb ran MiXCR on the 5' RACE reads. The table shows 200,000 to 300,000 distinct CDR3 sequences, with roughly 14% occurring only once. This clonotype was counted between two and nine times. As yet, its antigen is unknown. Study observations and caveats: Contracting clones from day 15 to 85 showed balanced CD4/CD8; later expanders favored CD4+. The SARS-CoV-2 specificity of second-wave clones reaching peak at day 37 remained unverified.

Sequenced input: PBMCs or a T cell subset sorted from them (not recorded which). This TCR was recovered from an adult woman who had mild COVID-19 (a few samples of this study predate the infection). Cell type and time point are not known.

The CDR3 sequence is CASSLVGGLRNEQFF. In DNA, the CDR3 is TGTGCCAGCAGCTTAGTAGGGGGCCTAAGGAATGAGCAGTTCTTC. J is TRBJ2-1 and V is TRBV7-3; 7 nucleotides agree with TRBD1. The CDR3 is 15 residues long. V lost 2 bases and J lost 7; bases outside the gene matches: 8. Germline V lookup: CDR1 SGHTA, CDR2 FQGTGA.